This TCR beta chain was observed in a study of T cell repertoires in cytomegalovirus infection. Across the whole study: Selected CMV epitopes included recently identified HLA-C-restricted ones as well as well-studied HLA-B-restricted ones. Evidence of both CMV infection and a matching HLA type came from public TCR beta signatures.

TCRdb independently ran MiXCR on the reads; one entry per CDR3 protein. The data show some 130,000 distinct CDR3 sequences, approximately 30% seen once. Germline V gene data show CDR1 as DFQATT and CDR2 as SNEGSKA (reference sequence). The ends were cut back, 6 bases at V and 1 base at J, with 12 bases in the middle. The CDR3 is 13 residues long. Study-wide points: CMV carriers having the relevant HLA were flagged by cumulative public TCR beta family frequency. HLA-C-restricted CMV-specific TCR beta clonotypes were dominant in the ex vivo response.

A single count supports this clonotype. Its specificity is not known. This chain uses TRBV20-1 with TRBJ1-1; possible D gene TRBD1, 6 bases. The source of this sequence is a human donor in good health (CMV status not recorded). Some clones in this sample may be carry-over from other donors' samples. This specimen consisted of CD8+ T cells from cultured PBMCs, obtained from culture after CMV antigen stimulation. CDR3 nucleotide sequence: TGCAGTGCCCGGGGGCAGGCGAACACTGAAGCTTTCTTT. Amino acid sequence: CSARGQANTEAFF.